A selection of T cell receptor beta chains follows, all from one sample in a study of cytomegalovirus exposure and HLA in healthy donors. Profiled with immunoSEQ multiplex PCR; TCRdb holds only in-frame clones, not every one. The data contain tens of thousands of clones, over 85% of them singletons. Sequenced: PBMCs. The receptors originated from a man aged 18-30 years in good health and CMV-seropositive. The CDR3 runs from the conserved cysteine through the conserved F or W. D genes are given only for firm matches. Some rows mark clone size as missing; the rest say once, few, many or name a class of expanded clone.

v_gene	abundance	d_gene	len	CDR3aa
TRBV4-1	.	.	13	CASILARRYGYTF
TRBV29-1	.	.	14	CSVVSRDSTDTQYF
TRBV18	once	TRBD1	15	CASSPGTGEYYEQYF
TRBV7-2	once	TRBD1	17	CASSLGRSGGLTGELFF
TRBV10-2	once	TRBD2	15	CASSERLAGSNEQFF
TRBV19	.	TRBD1	14	CASSTRQGTYEQYF
TRBV11-2	few	TRBD1	13	CASSVDRGRMQYF
TRBV10-3	.	.	14	CAISVAGDYNEQFF
TRBV27	.	.	12	CASSYPDSKQFF
TRBV11-2	.	.	12	CASSLAYNEQFF
TRBV27	.	.	12	CASRSPLYEQFF